The next 8 T cell receptor beta chains were all read from a single sample in a study of blood T cell repertoires in COVID-19 (dated by TCRdb to the early 2020s). Preparation of the library involved the immunoSEQ multiplex PCR assay. TCRdb limited this immuneACCESS table to in-frame rearrangements with V and J called. A share of clones is missing; checked studies link under half to unresolved V genes, and the rest is unexplained. This sample lists 190,000 or so clones; about 87% were detected once. The ten largest clones take up less than 3.5% of the sample. Sample: peripheral blood. These receptors were obtained from a man in his forties or fifties with active or convalescent COVID-19.

This clone was found once. The rearrangement links TRBV5-1 to TRBJ1-1, with D hard to call. This CDR3 has 15 residues. The V and J ends lost 4 bases and 4 bases respectively, with 17 bases between them. Germline V lookup: CDR1 SGHRS, CDR2 YFSETQ. The chain's CDR3 is CASSHGRGWTTEAFF. DNA of the CDR3: TGCGCCAGCAGCCACGGCAGAGGGTGGACCACTGAAGCTTTCTTT.

In its sample, this clone was seen a few times. This rearrangement joins TRBV7-6 to TRBJ1-4, with D possibly TRBD1 on 5 matching bases. Trimming cost V 5 bases and J 3 bases, with 13 bases left between them. Germline V gene data show CDR1 as SGHVS and CDR2 as FNYEAQ. The length of the CDR3 is 15 residues. The DNA of the CDR3 is TGTGCCAGCAGCGAAACGGTACAGGCTAATGAAAAACTGTTTTTT. Protein: CASSETVQANEKLFF.

The chain uses TRBV7-6 and TRBJ2-3; 11 nucleotides line up with TRBD2. V lost 4 bases and J lost 2; bases outside the gene matches: 5. This CDR3 spans 16 amino acids. Germline V lookup: CDR1 SGHVS, CDR2 FNYEAQ. The CDR3 coding sequence is TGTGCCAGCAGCTCAATGACTAGCGGGGCCACAGATACGCAGTATTTT. It codes for CASSSMTSGATDTQYF.

The V and J genes are TRBV7-8 and TRBJ1-2; D remains unclear. This CDR3 contains 13 residues. Between the trimmed V and J ends, which lost 3 bases and 3 bases, there was a span of 8 bases. CDR1 is SGHVS, CDR2 FQNEAQ, per germline. CDR3 loop: CASSLTGDYGYTF. For the CDR3, the DNA is TGTGCCAGCAGCTTGACGGGAGACTATGGCTACACCTTC. The variable domain in full, with the rest retrieved from reference TRBV7-8 and TRBJ1-2, is GAGVSQSPRYKVAKRGQDVALRCDPISGHVSLFWYQQALGQGPEFLTYFQNEAQLDKSGLPSDRFFAERPEGSVSTLKIQRTQQEDSAVYLCASSLTGDYGYTFGSGTRLTVV.

This clone has only one observation. This chain joins TRBV6-5 and TRBJ1-2; tentatively, D is TRBD1 (6 bases). The germline V gene has CDR1 MNHEY and CDR2 SVGAGI. V dropped 6 bases and J dropped 4 bases, with 12 bases sitting between them. This CDR3 is built from 13 residues. The CDR3 sequence is CASRREGVYGYTF. As DNA, the CDR3 is TGTGCCAGCAGGAGGGAGGGGGTCTATGGCTACACCTTC.

This rearrangement joins TRBV12-5 to TRBJ1-1; no clear D gene. Germline values: CDR1 LGHNT, CDR2 FRNRAP. V was cut by 8 bases and J by 0 bases, with 10 bases left in between. This CDR3 is built from 13 residues. The CDR3 sequence is CASSLTMNTEAFF. The CDR3 region has the DNA TGTGCTAGTAGCCTGACAATGAACACTGAAGCTTTCTTT.

This clone was seen a single time. V gene TRBV5-6 combines with J gene TRBJ1-5, with 9 bases identical to TRBD1. Germline trimming cut 1 base from V and 4 bases from J; bases unmatched to any gene: 3. Per the germline V gene, CDR1 is SGHDT and CDR2 is YYEEEE. The CDR3 runs to 15 residues. Written as DNA, the CDR3 is TGTGCCAGCAGCTTGTGGGACAGGGTTAATCAGCCCCAGCATTTT. It yields the protein CASSLWDRVNQPQHF.

This clone was found once. The chain is built from TRBV4-3 and TRBJ2-2; D ambiguous. The CDR3 is made up of 15 amino acids. Germline V gene data show CDR1 as LGHNA and CDR2 as YSLEER. Trimming stripped 4 bases from V and 0 bases from J, with 9 bases between. CDR3 bases: TGCGCCAGCAGCCCGAGGAGTGCGAACACCGGGGAGCTGTTTTTT. It codes for CASSPRSANTGELFF.